This is a list of T cell receptor beta chains from one sample in a study of human T cells and chemical hapten exposure. From the RACE reads, TCRdb called clonotypes with MiXCR, one entry per CDR3 protein. The table includes around 260,000 distinct CDR3 sequences, about 8.6% detected once. This specimen consisted of whole blood, obtained in connection with sensitization to the hapten diphenylcyclopropenone (DPC). The receptors stem from a woman between 40 and 55 years old with alopecia areata. Some clones in this sample may be carry-over from other donors' samples. Each CDR3 is given with its conserved first and last residue. Fields, in order: J gene, CDR3 length, clone size, D gene, V gene, CDR3 DNA, CDR3 protein. D genes are given only for firm matches. Clone sizes are given selectively: once, few, many, or a class where the clone is expanded.

TRBJ2-3 16 few TRBD1 TRBV2 TGTGCCAGCAGTGCAAGAGAACAGGGGAGAGGTGGGACGCAGTATTTT CASSAREQGRGGTQYF
TRBJ2-3 14 many TRBD1 TRBV28 TGTGCCAGCAGCCGAAGACAGGGGAGGAATACGCAGTATTTT CASSRRQGRNTQYF
TRBJ2-7 14 many NA TRBV11-1 TGTGCCAGCGGCGTTTTCGGGGCGGAGGGCGAGCAGTACTTC CASGVFGAEGEQYF
TRBJ1-4 15 few TRBD1 TRBV12-3/TRBV12-4 TGTGCCAGCAGACGAGAGGGACAGGGCGCTGAAAAACTGTTTTTT CASRREGQGAEKLFF
TRBJ2-5 15 NA NA TRBV3-1 TGTGCCAGCAGCCAAGTAGCAGGGGGGCAAGAGACCCAGTACTTC CASSQVAGGQETQYF
TRBJ2-4 14 few NA TRBV11-2 TGTGCCAGCAGCTCACAGGGCGCCAAAAACATTCAGTACTTC CASSSQGAKNIQYF
TRBJ2-7 14 NA NA TRBV12-3/TRBV12-4 TGTGCCAGCAGCCCATGGTCTGGGACCTACGAGCAGTACTTC CASSPWSGTYEQYF
TRBJ2-7 15 few TRBD1 TRBV6-5 TGTGCCAGCAGTTACCAGTGGACAGGGAGCTACGAGCAGTACTTC CASSYQWTGSYEQYF
TRBJ1-3 16 few NA TRBV4-1 TGCGCCAGCAGCCATGGCGGGACCCACTCTGGAAACACCATATATTTT CASSHGGTHSGNTIYF
TRBJ2-7 14 many NA TRBV5-1 TGCGCCAGCAGCCCCGACGGGAGCTCCTACGAGCAGTACTTC CASSPDGSSYEQYF
TRBJ1-5 12 many NA TRBV12-3/TRBV12-4 TGTGCCAGCAGTCAGGGCTTGGGGGCCCAGCATTTT CASSQGLGAQHF
TRBJ1-1 13 many NA TRBV12-3/TRBV12-4 TGTGCCAGCAGTTTGGGGACCAACACTGAAGCTTTCTTT CASSLGTNTEAFF
TRBJ2-1 16 few NA TRBV12-3/TRBV12-4 TGTGCCAGCAGGATCGGACCCGTGGGAGCCTACAATGAGCAGTTCTTC CASRIGPVGAYNEQFF
TRBJ2-7 14 NA NA TRBV5-1 TGCGCCAGCAGCCTGGGACACGCATCCTACGAGCAGTACTTC CASSLGHASYEQYF
TRBJ1-1 14 many NA TRBV6-5 TGTGCCAGCACCTCCCCTAAGGCCGCAGAGAAGGCTTTCTTT CASTSPKAAEKAFF
TRBJ2-3 18 NA TRBD2 TRBV20-1 TGCAGTGCTAGAGATCTTACCTATATGGGAGGGCCGACAGATACGCAGTATTTT CSARDLTYMGGPTDTQYF
TRBJ2-7 15 few NA TRBV6-5 TGTGCCAGCAGTTACTCGATGCAGGGGCCAGGGGAGCAGTACTTC CASSYSMQGPGEQYF
TRBJ1-1 14 many NA TRBV7-9 TGTGCCAGCAGCTTAGCGCAGGGTAACACTGAAGCTTTCTTT CASSLAQGNTEAFF
TRBJ1-2 16 many TRBD1 TRBV4-2 TGTGCCAGCAGCCCCCACTTGGACAGGGACAACTATGGCTACACCTTC CASSPHLDRDNYGYTF
TRBJ2-2 15 NA TRBD1 TRBV2 TGTGCCAGCTACAAAGGACAGGGGAGCACCGGGGAGCTGTTTTTT CASYKGQGSTGELFF
TRBJ2-5 10 many NA TRBV2 TGTGCCAGCAGACTAGTGACCCAGTACTTC CASRLVTQYF
TRBJ1-1 13 few TRBD1 TRBV20-1 TGCAGTGCTGACAGGGTGGTAGGCACTGAAGCTTTCTTT CSADRVVGTEAFF
TRBJ2-7 15 few TRBD1 TRBV19 TGTGCCAGTAGTAGGCGGACAGGGGGCACCTACGAGCAGTACTTC CASSRRTGGTYEQYF
TRBJ2-1 14 NA NA TRBV6-2/TRBV6-3 TGTGCCAGCATGGGGCAGCGCTCCTACAATGAGCAGTTCTTC CASMGQRSYNEQFF
TRBJ1-5 14 few NA TRBV20-1 TGCAGTGCTAGAGCGAACGGGGCGAATCAGCCCCAGCATTTT CSARANGANQPQHF
TRBJ2-7 14 few NA TRBV6-5 TGTGCCACCAGGGGCGTGGATCCCTACTACGAGCAGTACTTC CATRGVDPYYEQYF
TRBJ2-1 15 NA TRBD2 TRBV6-5 TGTGCCAGCGCCTTGGCGGGAGGGGTTGACAATGAGCAGTTCTTC CASALAGGVDNEQFF
TRBJ1-5 13 many NA TRBV12-3/TRBV12-4 TGTGCCAGCAGTTTAAGGGCGGGTCAGCCCCAGCATTTT CASSLRAGQPQHF
TRBJ2-6 13 few NA TRBV3-1 TGTGCCAGCAGCCAACCTGGGGCCAACGTCCTGACTTTC CASSQPGANVLTF
TRBJ2-5 15 NA TRBD2 TRBV7-9 TGTGCCAGCAGCTTAGGAGCGGGAGGCCCCGAGACCCAGTACTTC CASSLGAGGPETQYF
TRBJ2-1 13 NA NA TRBV4-3 TGCGCCAGCAGCCAAGTTTCCGAGAATGAGCAGTTCTTC CASSQVSENEQFF
TRBJ2-5 11 NA NA TRBV12-3/TRBV12-4 TGTGCCAGCAGTTTGGAGAAGACCCAGTACTTC CASSLEKTQYF
TRBJ2-3 12 NA NA TRBV29-1 TGCAGCGTTGAGCTTAACTCAGATACGCAGTATTTT CSVELNSDTQYF
TRBJ2-3 13 NA NA TRBV10-3 TGTGCCACCCGGGCCTCGGCAACAGATACGCAGTATTTT CATRASATDTQYF
TRBJ2-1 15 NA TRBD2 TRBV12-3/TRBV12-4 TGTGCCAGCAGTTTCGGGAGGGCCATAAGCAATGAGCAGTTCTTC CASSFGRAISNEQFF
TRBJ2-5 14 few NA TRBV12-3/TRBV12-4 TGTGCCAGCAACAAAAACAGTGGACAAGAGACCCAGTACTTC CASNKNSGQETQYF
TRBJ2-5 15 NA NA TRBV3-1 TGTGCCAGCAGCCAAGTCGGCGTAAGCCAAGAGACCCAGTACTTC CASSQVGVSQETQYF
TRBJ2-7 13 NA TRBD2 TRBV20-1 TGCAGTGCAAACCGGGACTATACTTACGAGCAGTACTTC CSANRDYTYEQYF
TRBJ2-3 15 NA TRBD1 TRBV6-1 TGTGCCAGCAGTATACAGGGGACGGGCACAGATACGCAGTATTTT CASSIQGTGTDTQYF
TRBJ2-3 15 NA NA TRBV27 TGTGCCAGCAGTTCCCTCCTTGGAACCGAAGATACGCAGTATTTT CASSSLLGTEDTQYF
TRBJ2-1 12 few NA TRBV29-1 TGCAGCGTTCCCCGATCGGGCAATGAGCAGTTCTTC CSVPRSGNEQFF
TRBJ1-1 15 few NA TRBV28 TGTGCCAGCAGTTTAGAAGGGGCCCTGAACACTGAAGCTTTCTTT CASSLEGALNTEAFF
TRBJ2-1 15 many TRBD1 TRBV5-1 TGCGCCAGCAGCCCACCGGGACAGGGCTACAATGAGCAGTTCTTC CASSPPGQGYNEQFF
TRBJ2-7 14 many TRBD2 TRBV11-2 TGTGCCAGCAGCTTCTCTAGCGGAACCTACGAGCAGTACTTC CASSFSSGTYEQYF
TRBJ1-6 15 few NA TRBV7-9 TGTGCCAGCAGCTTGAGGACAGCAAATAATTCACCCCTCCACTTT CASSLRTANNSPLHF
TRBJ1-2 12 NA NA TRBV20-1 TGCAGTGCTAAGGAAATCTACTATGGCTACACCTTC CSAKEIYYGYTF
TRBJ2-6 16 NA TRBD1 TRBV10-3 TGTGCCACGCGGACAGGGCCCCTGAGGGGGGCCAACGTCCTGACTTTC CATRTGPLRGANVLTF
TRBJ1-5 15 many NA TRBV9 TGTGCCAGCAGCGTAGCAGGTCAGGGAGTGGAGCCCCAGCATTTT CASSVAGQGVEPQHF
TRBJ2-7 15 NA TRBD1 TRBV5-6 TGTGCCAGCAGCCCCAACAGGGGAGCCTCCTACGAGCAGTACTTC CASSPNRGASYEQYF
TRBJ1-1 15 few TRBD1 TRBV28 TGTGCCAGCAGTTTAACAGGACAGGGGGGCACTGAAGCTTTCTTT CASSLTGQGGTEAFF
TRBJ1-5 15 many NA TRBV18 TGTGCCAGCTCACCGACCGGGGGAAGCAATCAGCCCCAGCATTTT CASSPTGGSNQPQHF
TRBJ1-6 13 few NA TRBV20-1 TGCAGTGCTAGCGTCCGGCGAAATTCACCCCTCCACTTT CSASVRRNSPLHF
TRBJ1-1 14 NA NA TRBV7-2 TGTGCCAGCAGCTTAATTAAAGGGCGGACTGAAGCTTTCTTT CASSLIKGRTEAFF
TRBJ2-3 15 few TRBD2 TRBV20-1 TGCAGTGCCGCGAACCGCGGGAGGGCCCTAAATACGCAGTATTTT CSAANRGRALNTQYF
TRBJ2-3 15 many NA TRBV7-8 TGTGCCAGCAGCTTAGACCAGGGGCCGGCAGATACGCAGTATTTT CASSLDQGPADTQYF
TRBJ2-1 17 NA TRBD2 TRBV7-8 TGTGCCAGCAGCTTACTTGCTAGCGGGAGGGTTTACAATGAGCAGTTCTTC CASSLLASGRVYNEQFF